The 25 T cell receptor beta chains below all came from one sample that was sequenced in a study of T cells after yellow fever vaccination. TCRdb re-analysed the 5' RACE reads in MiXCR, keeping a single row per CDR3 protein. In the table there are just over 300,000 distinct CDR3 sequences, 3.6% of which are singletons. The sample in question was PBMCs, obtained on the day of the yellow fever booster vaccination. The receptors here all came from a man aged 18 to 35 who received the YFV17D yellow fever vaccine.

This clonotype was seen ten or more times. This chain uses TRBV5-1 with TRBJ2-7; TRBD1 is a possible D gene (5 bases). CDR3 length equals 14 residues. Trimming removed 1 base at V and 6 bases at J, with 14 bases between. Germline V gene lookup returns CDR1 SGHRS and CDR2 YFSETQ. This CDR3 is CASSLRQGDREQYV. The CDR3 DNA follows: TGCGCCAGCAGCTTGCGGCAAGGGGATCGCGAGCAGTACGTC.

This clonotype has only a few counts. The V and J genes are TRBV4-2 and TRBJ2-3; D possibly corresponds to TRBD2 (7 bases). Between the trimmed V and J ends, which lost 2 bases and 1 base, there was a span of 13 bases. Looked up from germline, CDR1 is LGHNA and CDR2 is YNFKEQ. This CDR3 comprises 16 residues. DNA for the CDR3: TGTGCCAGCAGCCAACCCAACGGGGGGCGCACAGATACGCAGTATTTT. It is translated as CASSQPNGGRTDTQYF.

The chain combines TRBV9 with TRBJ2-1; D call uncertain. V was trimmed by 2 bases and J by 7 bases, leaving 7 bases between them. The CDR3 length is 12 residues. The germline gives CDR1 SGDLS, CDR2 YYNGEE. The CDR3 DNA sequence: TGTGCCAGCAGCGTCCGGAAGAATGAGCAGTTCTTC. Amino acid sequence: CASSVRKNEQFF. The entire variable domain, with the rest obtained from reference TRBV9 and TRBJ2-1, is as follows: DSGVTQTPKHLITATGQRVTLRCSPRSGDLSVYWYQQSLDQGLQFLIQYYNGEERAKGNILERFSAQQFPDLHSELNLSSLELGDSALYFCASSVRKNEQFFGPGTRLTVL.

This clonotype was recorded at least ten times. This chain links TRBV15 with TRBJ2-7, with unresolved D. This CDR3 spans 15 amino acids. V lost 0 bases to trimming and J lost 0 bases, with 9 bases between them. Germline CDR1 is LNHNV and CDR2 is YYDKDF (reference sequence). CDR3 sequence (DNA): TGTGCCACCAGCAGAGATCTCCTCCGCTCCTACGAGCAGTACTTC. It yields the protein CATSRDLLRSYEQYF. The variable domain in full, completed from reference TRBV15 and TRBJ2-7, reads DAMVIQNPRYQVTQFGKPVTLSCSQTLNHNVMYWYQQKSSQAPKLLFHYYDKDFNNEADTPDNFQSRRPNTSFCFLDIRSPGLGDTAMYLCATSRDLLRSYEQYFGPGTRLTVT.

A note on this clonotype: A single base separates this from a much larger clone, so it may be a read error. The chain recombines TRBV4-3 with TRBJ2-7; perhaps TRBD2 as D (6 bases). Germline CDR1 and CDR2: LGHNA and YSLEER. This CDR3 is built from 14 residues. The CDR3 spells CASSFVGEAYEQNF. CDR3 in DNA: TGCGCCAGCAGCTTTGTGGGGGAGGCCTACGAGCAGAACTTC.

This clonotype was found many times. The V and J genes are TRBV7-3 and TRBJ2-3; D call uncertain. Germline V gene lookup returns CDR1 SGHTA and CDR2 FQGTGA. This CDR3 contains 13 residues. Trimming stripped 5 bases from V and 2 bases from J, with 8 bases between. The DNA of the CDR3 is TGTGCCAGCAGCCCCGCGTACACAGATACGCAGTATTTT. It codes for CASSPAYTDTQYF.

This clonotype was observed at least ten times. V usage is TRBV7-9 and J usage is TRBJ2-4; TRBD2 matches at 16 bases. Trimming at V came to 5 bases and at J to 6 bases, leaving 7 bases not matched to a gene. The CDR3 spans 17 residues. Germline CDR1 reads SEHNR; CDR2 reads FQNEAQ (reference sequence). CDR3 DNA sequence: TGTGCCAGCAGCACCGGGACTAGCGGGGGGGCAAGAAACATTCAGTACTTC. It specifies CASSTGTSGGARNIQYF.

At least ten counts were recorded for this clonotype. This chain joins TRBV6-2 or TRBV6-3 and TRBJ2-7; D is uncertain. The CDR3 sequence is 16 residues long. Per germline, CDR1 MNHEY and CDR2 SVGEGT. Trimming took 2 bases from V and 2 from J, leaving 16 bases between them. CDR3 bases: TGTGCCAGCAGTTACGGACCCTGGACCGATACCTACGAGCAGTACTTC. Translation gives CASSYGPWTDTYEQYF.

The rearrangement uses TRBV28 and TRBJ2-7; D is possibly TRBD2 (7 bases). V was clipped by 3 bases and J by 1 base, with 13 bases between them. In germline, CDR1 is MDHEN, CDR2 SYDVKM. The CDR3 runs to 15 residues. CDR3 protein: CASSLGGLPSYEQYV. DNA of the CDR3: TGTGCCAGCAGTTTGGGGGGGCTTCCATCCTACGAGCAGTACGTC.

This clonotype was seen repeatedly, ten times or more. This sequence joins TRBV2 and TRBJ1-4; D not resolved. Trimming removed 0 bases at V and 11 bases at J, with 7 bases between. Germline V gene data show CDR1 as SNHLY and CDR2 as FYNNEI. This CDR3 spans 12 amino acids. The CDR3 loop reads CASSEALGKLFF. The CDR3 DNA is TGTGCCAGCAGTGAAGCTCTAGGGAAACTGTTTTTT.

This clonotype showed up just a few times. The chain combines TRBV5-6 with TRBJ2-2; 10 bases match TRBD1. The CDR3 has 14 amino acids. CDR1 is SGHDT, CDR2 YYEEEE, per germline. Unmatched junction bases numbered 5, after V lost 5 bases and J lost 7 bases. The CDR3, as DNA: TGTGCCAGCAGGGGGGACAGGGGAGTCGGGGAGCTGTTTTTT. This sequence encodes CASRGDRGVGELFF.

This clonotype has ten or more counts. J is TRBJ2-5 and V is TRBV5-1; D is ambiguous. Trimming stripped 7 bases from V and 2 bases from J, with 15 bases between. Per the germline V gene, CDR1 is SGHRS and CDR2 is YFSETQ. This CDR3 spans 14 amino acids. CDR3 amino acids: CASRYSTPQETQYF. The CDR3 DNA reads as TGCGCCAGCCGATATTCGACCCCTCAAGAGACCCAGTACTTC.

This clonotype has a count of ten or more. The genes are TRBV12-3 or TRBV12-4 and TRBJ1-1; unclear D gene. The CDR3 contains 13 residues. V lost 6 bases and J 3 bases, leaving 11 bases between the germline ends. CDR3 sequence (DNA): TGTGCCAGCAGCCTCGCGCCGGACACTGAAGCTTTCTTT. As protein: CASSLAPDTEAFF.

The V gene is TRBV5-1, the J gene TRBJ1-1; D is unresolved. The CDR3 consists of 14 residues. Germline CDR1 SGHRS, CDR2 YFSETQ. The germline V and J ends were trimmed by 0 bases and 5 bases, with 11 bases remaining between them. CDR3 DNA: TGCGCCAGCAGCTTGGCCAGAACGGGAACTGAAGCTTTCTTT. Amino acid sequence: CASSLARTGTEAFF.

The rearrangement uses TRBV7-8 and TRBJ2-6; 7 nucleotides line up with TRBD1. This CDR3 comprises 18 residues. The germline V gene encodes CDR1 SGHVS and CDR2 FQNEAQ. Trimming removed 3 bases from V and 0 bases from J; junction bases left unmatched: 8. CDR3 region: CASSFLGQESSGANVLTF. CDR3 sequence (DNA): TGTGCCAGCAGCTTTCTAGGACAGGAGAGCTCTGGGGCCAACGTCCTGACTTTC.

The table lists this clonotype with a few counts. This chain connects TRBV5-1 to TRBJ1-1, with D unclear. Trimming stripped 1 base from V and 3 bases from J, with 13 bases between. CDR1 and CDR2 from the germline V gene are SGHRS and YFSETQ. The CDR3 runs to 15 residues. The CDR3 loop is CASSLWRAGDTEAFF. The CDR3, as DNA: TGCGCCAGCAGCTTGTGGCGGGCAGGCGACACTGAAGCTTTCTTT. The whole variable domain, remainder taken from reference TRBV5-1 and TRBJ1-1, is KAGVTQTPRYLIKTRGQQVTLSCSPISGHRSVSWYQQTPGQGLQFLFEYFSETQRNKGNFPGRFSGRQFSNSRSEMNVSTLELGDSALYLCASSLWRAGDTEAFFGQGTRLTVV.

The chain uses TRBV12-3 or TRBV12-4 and TRBJ1-2; TRBD1 matches at 9 bases. The CDR3 contains 13 residues. V was clipped by 6 bases and J by 9 bases; unmatched bases: 8. The chain's CDR3 is CASRGQGSLSYTF. Written as DNA, the CDR3 is TGTGCCAGCAGGGGACAGGGATCGTTGAGCTACACCTTC.

J is TRBJ2-2 and V is TRBV6-4; D gene ambiguous. Looked up from germline, CDR1 is MRHNA and CDR2 is SNTAGT. V dropped 8 bases and J dropped 4 bases, with 11 bases sitting between them. The CDR3 extends over 13 amino acids. The CDR3 protein is CASSFQSTGELFF. CDR3 sequence (DNA): TGTGCCAGCTCATTTCAGAGCACCGGGGAGCTGTTTTTT.

The rearrangement uses TRBV24-1 and TRBJ2-1; D might be TRBD2 (6 bases). Per the germline V gene, CDR1 is KGHDR and CDR2 is SFDVKD. The CDR3 extends over 13 amino acids. Trimming removed 9 bases from V and 5 bases from J, with 13 bases in between. The CDR3 loop is CATSWGGDNEQFF. CDR3 bases: TGTGCCACCTCCTGGGGCGGGGACAATGAGCAGTTCTTC.

This clonotype occurred many times. The CDR3 here is CSAGRQGAPEAFF. The CDR3, as DNA: TGCAGTGCTGGGAGACAGGGGGCCCCTGAAGCTTTCTTT. The chain uses TRBV20-1 and TRBJ1-1; TRBD1 matches at 10 bases. Losses at the gene ends were 5 bases for V and 6 bases for J; bases not matched to a gene: 6. Germline loops: CDR1 DFQATT, CDR2 SNEGSKA (reference sequence). CDR3 size: 13 residues.

This clonotype was detected many times. The J gene is TRBJ1-1, the V gene TRBV9; D is possibly TRBD1 (6 bases). CDR3 length: 13 residues. The V gene lost 5 bases and the J gene lost 1 base, with 9 bases spanning the gap. The germline gives CDR1 SGDLS, CDR2 YYNGEE. The CDR3 DNA reads TGTGCCAGCAGTGTACAGGGGAACACTGAAGCTTTCTTT. Protein product: CASSVQGNTEAFF. The variable domain in full, with the rest retrieved from reference TRBV9 and TRBJ1-1, is DSGVTQTPKHLITATGQRVTLRCSPRSGDLSVYWYQQSLDQGLQFLIQYYNGEERAKGNILERFSAQQFPDLHSELNLSSLELGDSALYFCASSVQGNTEAFFGQGTRLTVV.

In DNA, the CDR3 is TGCGCCAGCAGCTTTTCGGCCAGTCCGAACACCGGGGAGCTGTTTTTT. It specifies CASSFSASPNTGELFF. The J gene is TRBJ2-2, the V gene TRBV5-1, with D uncertain. This CDR3 is built from 16 residues. Germline V gene sequence: CDR1 SGHRS, CDR2 YFSETQ. The V and J ends lost 2 bases and 0 bases respectively, with 11 bases between them.

At least ten counts were recorded for this clonotype. This chain links TRBV5-1 with TRBJ2-5; D remains unclear. The CDR3 is 14 residues long. V was cut by 0 bases and J by 4 bases, with 10 bases left in between. Looked up from germline, CDR1 is SGHRS and CDR2 is YFSETQ. Here the CDR3 reads CASSLVGRGETQYF. The CDR3, as DNA: TGCGCCAGCAGCTTGGTAGGCCGTGGAGAGACCCAGTACTTC.

In its sample, this clonotype was seen a few times. The CDR3: CASSFREGAEAFF. Here the CDR3 DNA reads TGTGCCAGCAGTTTTCGCGAGGGGGCTGAAGCTTTCTTT. This chain joins TRBV12-3 or TRBV12-4 and TRBJ1-1, with D perhaps matching TRBD1 (6 bases). The CDR3 spans 13 residues. V was pared by 3 bases and J by 6 bases, with 11 bases between.

This clonotype has more than one count but fewer than ten. The rearrangement joins TRBV3-1 to TRBJ1-6; D possibly corresponds to TRBD1 (6 bases). CDR3 length: 14 amino acids. The V gene's germline CDR1 is LGHDT and CDR2 YNNKEL (reference sequence). Trimming took 5 bases from V and 10 from J, leaving 15 bases between them. DNA of the CDR3: TGTGCCAGCAGCGGGGGGCCGGAGGGGTCACCCCTCCACTTT. Protein sequence: CASSGGPEGSPLHF.